This is a list of T cell receptor beta chains from one sample in a study of OX40 agonist ivuxolimab in advanced cancers. Sequencing was performed with immunoSEQ multiplex PCR; in TCRdb, only in-frame clones are kept and a portion is missing. The sample has tens of thousands of clones, 70% to 90% seen once. The source material was CD4+ or CD8+ T cells sorted from blood, sampled in a trial of the OX40 agonist ivuxolimab. The receptors were sampled from an adult with an advanced solid tumor such as melanoma, head and neck, liver or kidney cancer. The conserved cysteine and the conserved F or W are not part of the CDR3 here. The order of the fields is CDR3 protein, V gene, CDR3 length.

ASSLTGGVENIQY	TRBV7-9	13
ASSFRGSGASNEQF	TRBV11-3	14
SGGTVLGEQY	TRBV29-1	10
ASSHSGTASYEQY	TRBV6-6	13
SVEDLTGIDGETQY	TRBV29-1	14
ASSLHQPQH	TRBV7-4	9
ASSAEGVGTEAF	TRBV9	12
ASSGGAQAYEQY	TRBV27	12
ASSQDLRGYYGYT	TRBV14	13
ASSYPPGGRIFRTGELF	TRBV7-2	17
ASSQHVNYGYT	TRBV6-5	11
ASSSGVDGRGEQY	TRBV5-1	13
ASSYGGTYDEQY	TRBV7-9	12
ASSLADRSYEQY	TRBV7-9	12
SVGDTQY	TRBV29-1	7
ASVPYEQY	TRBV18	8
AISDEDRGKYEQY	TRBV10-3	13
AIRDGLAPAAGELF	TRBV10-3	14
ASSGDSQY	TRBV11-2	8
ASSERPGRGELF	TRBV10-1	12
AWSGGQQF	TRBV30	8
ASSRGYLDGTDTQY	TRBV5-1	14
ASTGEGRYNEQF	TRBV27	12
ASSPTGGGGNYNEQF	TRBV4-2	15
ASSYSMDRGNSPLH	TRBV6-5	14
ASSPTGYEQY	TRBV14	10
ASSQDVGRTYYEQY	TRBV4-1	14
ASGSGTPNYGYT	TRBV6-1	12
ASTDHGNSPLH	TRBV6-1	11
AWTGQGNTQY	TRBV30	10
SVVLAAPYGYT	TRBV29-1	11
ASSMTGHSGNTIY	TRBV19	13
ASSLGTYEQY	TRBV7-9	10
ASGRQGREYNQPQH	TRBV10-1	14
ASSLVTGELF	TRBV7-9	10
ANSLGSGNTIY	TRBV13	11
ASSESLSNSYEQY	TRBV25-1	13
ASSQRETRDTQY	TRBV14	12
ASSSNPGDPQH	TRBV28	11
ATSRKAADSYNEQF	TRBV15	14
ASSQGSPYEQY	TRBV4-1	11
AWSISGYNEQF	TRBV30	11